A selection of T cell receptor beta chains follows, all from one sample in a study of blood T cell repertoires in COVID-19. The assay was immunoSEQ multiplex PCR, and TCRdb's table has in-frame clones only and misses some. The sample carries around 190,000 clones, approximately 80% recorded once. The sample comprised peripheral blood. The receptors were gathered from a human donor in a cohort sampled during active COVID-19. CDR3s include the opening cysteine and the closing phenylalanine or tryptophan. The D gene is left open where the match is weak. For some rows the clone size is stated as once, few or many, or as a class when expanded; others skip it.

>TRBV28|NA|TRBJ1-3|NA
TGTGCCAGCAGTTTATCTAGCTCTGGAAACACCATATATTTT
CASSLSSSGNTIYF
>TRBV5-1|NA|TRBJ2-3|NA
TGCGCCAGCAGCTTGGAGACAGGCACAGATACGCAGTATTTT
CASSLETGTDTQYF
>TRBV18|NA|TRBJ1-3|TRBD1
TGTGCCAGCTCACCAGACAGGGCCTCTGGAAACACCATATATTTT
CASSPDRASGNTIYF
>TRBV24-1|NA|TRBJ2-1|TRBD2
TGTGCCACCAGTGATTTCCCGGGAGGGAGCTCCTACAATGAGCAGTTCTTC
CATSDFPGGSSYNEQFF
>TRBV27|NA|TRBJ2-7|NA
TGTGCCAGCAGTTTGGGGCGGGAACCGTACGAGCAGTACTTC
CASSLGREPYEQYF
>TRBV2|NA|TRBJ2-7|TRBD2
TGTGCCAGCAGACCTAGCGGGGGACTCTACGAGCAGTACTTC
CASRPSGGLYEQYF
>TRBV7-2|NA|TRBJ1-5|NA
TGTGCCAGCAGTCCAGCCGGGGGGTATCGCAATCAGCCCCAGCATTTT
CASSPAGGYRNQPQHF
>TRBV7-2|once|TRBJ2-7|TRBD1
TGTGCCAGCAGCTTGACAGGGGCTATCTACGAGCAGTACTTC
CASSLTGAIYEQYF
>TRBV29-1|NA|TRBJ2-1|NA
TGCAGCGTTATCCTAGCGAGCTCCTACAATGAGCAGTTCTTC
CSVILASSYNEQFF
>TRBV20-1|NA|TRBJ2-3|NA
TGCAGTGCTAGTCCCGGAGATACGCAGTATTTT
CSASPGDTQYF
>TRBV7-9|few|TRBJ1-2|NA
TGTGCCAGCAGCTGGCCTCTCCGTGGCTACACCTTC
CASSWPLRGYTF
>TRBV7-2|NA|TRBJ2-7|TRBD1
TGTGCCAGCAGCAAGGGACAGTACGAGCAGTACTTC
CASSKGQYEQYF
>TRBV6-5|NA|TRBJ1-4|TRBD1
TGTGCCAGCAGCTCGTGGGACAGGGGGAGAGAAAAACTGTTTTTT
CASSSWDRGREKLFF